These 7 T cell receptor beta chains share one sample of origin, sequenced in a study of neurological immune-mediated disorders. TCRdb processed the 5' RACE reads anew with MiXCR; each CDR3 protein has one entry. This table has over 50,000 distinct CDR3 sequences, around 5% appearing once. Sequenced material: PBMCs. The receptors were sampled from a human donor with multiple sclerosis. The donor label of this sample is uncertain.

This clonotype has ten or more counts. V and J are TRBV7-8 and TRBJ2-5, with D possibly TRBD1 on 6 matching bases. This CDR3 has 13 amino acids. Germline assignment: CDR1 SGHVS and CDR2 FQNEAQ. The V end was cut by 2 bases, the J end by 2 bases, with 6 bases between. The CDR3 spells CASSLQGQETQYF. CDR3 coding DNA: TGTGCCAGCAGCTTACAGGGGCAAGAGACCCAGTACTTC.

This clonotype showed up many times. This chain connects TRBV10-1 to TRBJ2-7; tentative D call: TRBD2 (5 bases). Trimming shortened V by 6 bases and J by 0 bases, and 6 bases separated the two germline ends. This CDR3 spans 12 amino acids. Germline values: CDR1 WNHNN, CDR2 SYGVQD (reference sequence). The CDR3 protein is CASSRDSYEQYF. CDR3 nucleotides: TGCGCCAGCAGCCGGGACTCCTACGAGCAGTACTTC.

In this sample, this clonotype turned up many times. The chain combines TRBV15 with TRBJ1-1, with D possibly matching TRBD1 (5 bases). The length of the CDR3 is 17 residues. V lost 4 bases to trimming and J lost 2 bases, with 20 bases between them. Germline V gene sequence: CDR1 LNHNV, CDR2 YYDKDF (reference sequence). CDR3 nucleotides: TGTGCCACCAGCACCGGTGGGGGGTTACGAGGTAACACTGAAGCTTTCTTT. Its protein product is CATSTGGGLRGNTEAFF.

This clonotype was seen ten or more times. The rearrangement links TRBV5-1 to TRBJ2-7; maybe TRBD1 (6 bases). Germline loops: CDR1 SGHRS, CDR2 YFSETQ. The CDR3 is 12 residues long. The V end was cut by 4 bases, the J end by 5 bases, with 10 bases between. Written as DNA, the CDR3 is TGCGCCAGCAGCCCGGGGACAAACGAGCAGTACTTC. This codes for CASSPGTNEQYF.

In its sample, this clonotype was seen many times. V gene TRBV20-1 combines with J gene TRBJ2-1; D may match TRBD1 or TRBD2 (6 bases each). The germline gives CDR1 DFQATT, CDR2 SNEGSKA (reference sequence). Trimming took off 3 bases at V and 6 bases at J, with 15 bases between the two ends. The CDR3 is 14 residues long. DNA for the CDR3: TGCAGTGCTAGGAGTTGGGGGGCGGGCAATGAGCAGTTCTTC. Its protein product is CSARSWGAGNEQFF.

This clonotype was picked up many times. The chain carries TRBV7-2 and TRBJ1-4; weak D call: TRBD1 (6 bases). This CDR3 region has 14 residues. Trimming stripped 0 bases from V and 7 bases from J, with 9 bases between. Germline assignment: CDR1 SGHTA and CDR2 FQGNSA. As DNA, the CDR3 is TGTGCCAGCAGCTTAGCAGACAGGAGTGAAAAACTGTTTTTT. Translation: CASSLADRSEKLFF.

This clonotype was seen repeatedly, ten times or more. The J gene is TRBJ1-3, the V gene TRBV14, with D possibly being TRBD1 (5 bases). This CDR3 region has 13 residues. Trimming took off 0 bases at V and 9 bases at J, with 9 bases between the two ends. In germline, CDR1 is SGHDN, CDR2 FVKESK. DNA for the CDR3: TGTGCCAGCAGCCAAGATCTCGGGGGCACCATATATTTT. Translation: CASSQDLGGTIYF.